The entry that follows covers one TCR beta chain sequence. Its antigen remains unknown. The PCR employed 60 Vbeta primers together with 13 Jbeta primers. The data were produced by immunoSEQ multiplex PCR, yet TCRdb's version contains in-frame clones alone and is incomplete. The sample has more than 70,000 clones, 76% seen once. Trimming cost V 5 bases and J 11 bases, with 18 bases left between them. The CDR3 is 13 residues long. Germline values: CDR1 MNHEY, CDR2 SMNVEV (reference sequence). Donors counted as nominally healthy when sampled, yet unrecorded immune exposures were likely. The data belong to a study of cytomegalovirus exposure and HLA in healthy donors. Study-level findings and limits: Rates of TCR association differed by HLA locus in a later analysis, with DRB1 highest and HLA-C lowest. Fewer N-insertions than the approximately 700-donor mean were reportedly shown by an Asian-associated ancestry cluster in a later analysis. TCR sequences were mostly rare, though some public TCRs occurred in many donors.

The sequence came from a man aged 30 to 39 in good health and CMV-seropositive. The sample consisted of PBMCs. This chain links TRBV27 with TRBJ1-1; D might be TRBD1 (5 bases). CDR3 DNA sequence: TGTGCCAGCAGTAGCCGACAGAAAATTGGGGCTTTCTTT. Its translation is CASSSRQKIGAFF.